This T cell receptor beta chain was retrieved from a study of cytomegalovirus exposure and HLA in healthy donors. PCR involved 60 Vbeta and 13 Jbeta primers. Using immunoSEQ multiplex PCR, the repertoire was profiled, and TCRdb retains in-frame clones only, with some absent. The sample has 90,000 to 130,000 clones; around 61% are singletons. V lost 4 bases and J lost 4, with 14 bases in between. The CDR3 sequence is 14 residues long. Per germline, CDR1 SGHDT and CDR2 YYEEEE. This chain links TRBV5-6 with TRBJ1-2; no firm D call. Sequencing used PBMCs. The source of this sequence is a woman under 40 in good health and CMV-seronegative. Here the CDR3 DNA reads TGTGCCAGCAGCGCCCCGAAGAGGCCCTATGGCTACACCTTC. Its translation is CASSAPKRPYGYTF.